Reported below is one T cell receptor (beta chain). The antigen remains unidentified. This record comes from a study of T cells in Graves' hyperthyroidism and ophthalmopathy. Notes on the study in general: The model predicted ophthalmopathy a median approximately 6 months before onset.

Hyperthyroidism patients were newly diagnosed, had disease duration under 2 months, and were aged 18 to 65 years. RNA transcripts provided the source from which TCR beta CDR3 regions were amplified. The TCR CDR3 first-round RT-PCR relied on the HTBI primer set. TCRdb reprocessed the multiplex PCR reads via MiXCR and lists one record per CDR3 protein. The profile shows about 720,000 distinct CDR3 sequences, approximately 16% of them singletons. The receptor was isolated from a man younger than 30 with Graves' hyperthyroidism. Sequenced material: blood.

The CDR3 spells CASSGGTGQGFPYEQYF. As DNA, the CDR3 is TGTGCCAGCAGCGGAGGGACCGGACAGGGGTTTCCCTACGAGCAGTACTTC. The rearrangement links TRBV11-2 to TRBJ2-7, with 9 bases lining up with TRBD1. In germline, CDR1 is SGHAT, CDR2 FQNNGV. Trimming cost V 5 bases and J 2 bases; bases outside gene matches: 13. The CDR3 totals 17 residues.